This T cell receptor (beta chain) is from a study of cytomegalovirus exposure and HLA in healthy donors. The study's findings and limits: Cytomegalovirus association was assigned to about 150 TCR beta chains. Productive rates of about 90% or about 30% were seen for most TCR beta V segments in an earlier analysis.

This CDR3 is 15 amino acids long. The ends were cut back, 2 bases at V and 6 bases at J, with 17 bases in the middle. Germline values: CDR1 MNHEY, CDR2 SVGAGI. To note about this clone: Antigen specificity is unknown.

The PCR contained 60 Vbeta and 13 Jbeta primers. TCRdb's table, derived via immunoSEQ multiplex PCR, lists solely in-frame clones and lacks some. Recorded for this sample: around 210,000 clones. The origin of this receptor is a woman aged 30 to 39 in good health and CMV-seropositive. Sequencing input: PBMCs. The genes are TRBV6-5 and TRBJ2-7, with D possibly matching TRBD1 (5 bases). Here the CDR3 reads CASSYRGLFPSEQYF. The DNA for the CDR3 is TGTGCCAGCAGTTACAGGGGCTTGTTCCCTTCCGAGCAGTACTTC.